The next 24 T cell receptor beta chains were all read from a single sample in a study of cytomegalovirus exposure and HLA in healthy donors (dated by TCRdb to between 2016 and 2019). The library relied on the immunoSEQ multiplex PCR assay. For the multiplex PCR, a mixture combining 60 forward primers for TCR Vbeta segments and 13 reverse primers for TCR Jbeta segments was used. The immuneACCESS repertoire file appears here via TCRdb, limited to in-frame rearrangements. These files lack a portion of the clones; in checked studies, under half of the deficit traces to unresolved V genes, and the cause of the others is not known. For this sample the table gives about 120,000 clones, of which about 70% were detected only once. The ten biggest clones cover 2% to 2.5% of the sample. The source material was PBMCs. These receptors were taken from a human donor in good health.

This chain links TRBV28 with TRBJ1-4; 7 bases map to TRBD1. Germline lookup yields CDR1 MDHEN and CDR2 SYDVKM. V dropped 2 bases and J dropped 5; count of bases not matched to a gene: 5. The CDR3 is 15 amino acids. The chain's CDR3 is CASSLDRVGNEKLFF. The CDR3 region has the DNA TGTGCCAGCAGTTTAGACAGGGTGGGGAATGAAAAACTGTTTTTT.

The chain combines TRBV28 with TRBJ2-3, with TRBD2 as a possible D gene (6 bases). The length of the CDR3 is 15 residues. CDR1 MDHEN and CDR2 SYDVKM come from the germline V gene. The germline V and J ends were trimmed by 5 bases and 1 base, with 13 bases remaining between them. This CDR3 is CASSQITGGTDTQYF. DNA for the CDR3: TGTGCCAGCAGTCAAATCACGGGAGGCACAGATACGCAGTATTTT.

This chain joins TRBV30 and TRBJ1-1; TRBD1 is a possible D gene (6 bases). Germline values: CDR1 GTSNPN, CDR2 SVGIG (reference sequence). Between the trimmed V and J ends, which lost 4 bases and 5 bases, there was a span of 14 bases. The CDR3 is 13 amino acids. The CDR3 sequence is CAWTTYRDTEAFF. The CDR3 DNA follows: TGTGCCTGGACCACATACAGGGATACTGAAGCTTTCTTT.

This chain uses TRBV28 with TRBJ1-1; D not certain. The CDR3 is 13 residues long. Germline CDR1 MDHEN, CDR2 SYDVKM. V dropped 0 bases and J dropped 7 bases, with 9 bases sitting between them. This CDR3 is CASSLWGPIEAFF. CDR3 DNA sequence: TGTGCCAGCAGTTTATGGGGCCCAATTGAAGCTTTCTTT.

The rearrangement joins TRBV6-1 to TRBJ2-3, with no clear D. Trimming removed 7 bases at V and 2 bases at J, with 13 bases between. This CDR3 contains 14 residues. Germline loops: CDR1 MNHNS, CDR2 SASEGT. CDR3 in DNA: TGTGCCAGCACCGGTGGGCTTCCCACAGATACGCAGTATTTT. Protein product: CASTGGLPTDTQYF.

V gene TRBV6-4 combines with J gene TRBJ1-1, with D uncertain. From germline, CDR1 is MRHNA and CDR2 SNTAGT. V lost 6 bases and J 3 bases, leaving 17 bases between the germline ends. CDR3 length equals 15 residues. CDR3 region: CASRVSFGPYTEAFF. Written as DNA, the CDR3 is TGTGCCAGCAGGGTCAGCTTTGGGCCTTACACTGAAGCTTTCTTT.

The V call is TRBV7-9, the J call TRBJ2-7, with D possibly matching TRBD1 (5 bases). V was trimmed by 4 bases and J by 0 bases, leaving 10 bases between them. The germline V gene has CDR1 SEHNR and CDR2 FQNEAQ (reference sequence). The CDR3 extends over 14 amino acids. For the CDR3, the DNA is TGTGCCAGCAGCTCCGGACATACCTCCTACGAGCAGTACTTC. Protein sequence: CASSSGHTSYEQYF.

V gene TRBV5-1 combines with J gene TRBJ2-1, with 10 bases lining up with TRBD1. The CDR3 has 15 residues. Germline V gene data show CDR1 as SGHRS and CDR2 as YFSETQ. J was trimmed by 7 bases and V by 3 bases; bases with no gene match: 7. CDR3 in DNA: TGCGCCAGCAGCTCCGGGACAGGGGTGATGAATGAGCAGTTCTTC. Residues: CASSSGTGVMNEQFF. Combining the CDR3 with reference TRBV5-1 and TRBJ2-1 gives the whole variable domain KAGVTQTPRYLIKTRGQQVTLSCSPISGHRSVSWYQQTPGQGLQFLFEYFSETQRNKGNFPGRFSGRQFSNSRSEMNVSTLELGDSALYLCASSSGTGVMNEQFFGPGTRLTVL.

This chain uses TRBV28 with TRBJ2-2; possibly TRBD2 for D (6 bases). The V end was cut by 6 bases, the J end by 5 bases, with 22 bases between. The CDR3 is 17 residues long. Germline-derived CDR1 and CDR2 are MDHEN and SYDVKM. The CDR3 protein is CASSHRGGASGTGELFF. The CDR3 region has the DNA TGTGCCAGCAGCCACCGCGGCGGGGCCTCGGGGACCGGGGAGCTGTTTTTT.

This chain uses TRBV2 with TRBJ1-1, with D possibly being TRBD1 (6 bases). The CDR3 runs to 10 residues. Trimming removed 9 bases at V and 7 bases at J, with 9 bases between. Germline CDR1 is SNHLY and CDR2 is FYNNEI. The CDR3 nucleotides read TGTGCCAGAGGACAGTATGAAGCTTTCTTT. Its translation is CARGQYEAFF.

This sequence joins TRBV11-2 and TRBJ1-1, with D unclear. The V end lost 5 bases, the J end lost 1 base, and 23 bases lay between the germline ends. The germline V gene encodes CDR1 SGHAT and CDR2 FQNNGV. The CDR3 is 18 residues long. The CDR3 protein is CASSPWSSVAAENTEAFF. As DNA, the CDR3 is TGTGCCAGCAGCCCATGGAGCTCTGTAGCAGCAGAGAACACTGAAGCTTTCTTT.

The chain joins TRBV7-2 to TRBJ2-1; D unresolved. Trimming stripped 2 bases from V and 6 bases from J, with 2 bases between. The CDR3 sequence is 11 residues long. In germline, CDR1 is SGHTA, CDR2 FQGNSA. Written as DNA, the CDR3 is TGTGCCAGCAGCTTACTCAATGAGCAGTTCTTC. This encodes CASSLLNEQFF.

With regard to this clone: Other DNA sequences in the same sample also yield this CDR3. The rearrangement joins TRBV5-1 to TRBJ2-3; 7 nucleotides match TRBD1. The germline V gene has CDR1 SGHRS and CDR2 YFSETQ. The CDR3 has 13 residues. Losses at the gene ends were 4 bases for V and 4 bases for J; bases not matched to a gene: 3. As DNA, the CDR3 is TGCGCCAGCAGCCGACAGGGTGCAGATACGCAGTATTTT. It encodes CASSRQGADTQYF.

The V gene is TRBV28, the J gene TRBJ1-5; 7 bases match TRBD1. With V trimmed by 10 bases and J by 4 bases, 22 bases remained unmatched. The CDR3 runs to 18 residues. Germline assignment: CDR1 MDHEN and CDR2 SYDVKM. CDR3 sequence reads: CATRDATGAQGGNQPQHF. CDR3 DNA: TGTGCCACCAGAGACGCTACAGGGGCCCAGGGCGGGAATCAGCCCCAGCATTTT.

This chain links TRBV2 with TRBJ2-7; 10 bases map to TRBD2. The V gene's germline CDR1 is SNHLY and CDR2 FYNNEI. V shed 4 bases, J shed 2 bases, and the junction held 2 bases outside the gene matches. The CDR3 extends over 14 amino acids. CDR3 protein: CASSGSGRPYEQYF. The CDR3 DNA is TGTGCCAGCAGTGGTAGCGGGAGGCCCTACGAGCAGTACTTC.

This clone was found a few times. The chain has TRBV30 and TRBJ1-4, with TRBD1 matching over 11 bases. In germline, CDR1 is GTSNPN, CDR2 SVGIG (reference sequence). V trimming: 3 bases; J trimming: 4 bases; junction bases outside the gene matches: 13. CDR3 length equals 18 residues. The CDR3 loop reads CAWRGTGGYSTVNEKLFF. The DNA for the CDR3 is TGTGCCTGGAGGGGGACAGGGGGTTACTCCACCGTTAATGAAAAACTGTTTTTT.

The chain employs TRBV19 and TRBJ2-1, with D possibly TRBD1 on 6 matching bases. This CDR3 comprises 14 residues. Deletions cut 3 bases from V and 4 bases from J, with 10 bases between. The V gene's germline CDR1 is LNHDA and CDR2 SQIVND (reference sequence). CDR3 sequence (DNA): TGTGCCAGTAGTATGGGGGACACGTACAATGAGCAGTTCTTC. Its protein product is CASSMGDTYNEQFF.

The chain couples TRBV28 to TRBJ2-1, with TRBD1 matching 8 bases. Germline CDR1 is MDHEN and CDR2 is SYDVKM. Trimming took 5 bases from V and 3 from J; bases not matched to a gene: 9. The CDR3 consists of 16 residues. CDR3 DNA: TGTGCCAGCAGTGATCCGACAGGGGTCAGCTACAATGAGCAGTTCTTC. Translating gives CASSDPTGVSYNEQFF.

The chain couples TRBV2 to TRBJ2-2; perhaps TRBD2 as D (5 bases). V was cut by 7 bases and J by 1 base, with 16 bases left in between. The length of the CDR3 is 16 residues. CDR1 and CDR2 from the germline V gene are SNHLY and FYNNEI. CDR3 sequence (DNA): TGTGCCAGCACTTGGACTGGGTTGTTGAACACCGGGGAGCTGTTTTTT. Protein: CASTWTGLLNTGELFF.

In nucleotides, the CDR3 is TGTGCCAGTAGTACTGGGACAGGAAGGAGGCGGGAGACCCAGTACTTC. This sequence encodes CASSTGTGRRRETQYF. The V call is TRBV19, the J call TRBJ2-5, with 8 bases aligning to TRBD1. Germline V lookup: CDR1 LNHDA, CDR2 SQIVND (reference sequence). V trimming: 4 bases; J trimming: 5 bases; junction bases outside the gene matches: 12. The CDR3 sequence is 16 residues long.

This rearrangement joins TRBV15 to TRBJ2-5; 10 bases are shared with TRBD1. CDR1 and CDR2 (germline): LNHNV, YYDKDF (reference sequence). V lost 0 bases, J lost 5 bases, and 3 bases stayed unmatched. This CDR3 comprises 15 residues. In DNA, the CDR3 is TGTGCCACCAGCAGAGAGGGACAGGGGCTGGAGACCCAGTACTTC. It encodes CATSREGQGLETQYF.

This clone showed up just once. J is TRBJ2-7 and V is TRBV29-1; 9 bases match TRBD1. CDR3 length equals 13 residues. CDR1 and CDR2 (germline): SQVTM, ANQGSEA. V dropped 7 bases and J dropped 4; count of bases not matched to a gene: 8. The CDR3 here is CSARDRVEYEQYF. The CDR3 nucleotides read TGCAGCGCCCGGGACAGGGTGGAATACGAGCAGTACTTC.

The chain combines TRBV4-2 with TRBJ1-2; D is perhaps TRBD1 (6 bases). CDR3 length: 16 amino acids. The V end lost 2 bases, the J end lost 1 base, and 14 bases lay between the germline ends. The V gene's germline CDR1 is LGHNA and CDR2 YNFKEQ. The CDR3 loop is CASSQPGHDDNYGYTF. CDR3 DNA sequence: TGTGCCAGCAGCCAACCGGGACACGACGATAACTATGGCTACACCTTC.

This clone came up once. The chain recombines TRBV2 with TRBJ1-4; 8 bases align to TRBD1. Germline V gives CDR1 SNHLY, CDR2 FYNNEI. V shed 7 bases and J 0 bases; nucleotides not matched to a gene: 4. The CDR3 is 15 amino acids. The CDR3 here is CASNEQGATNEKLFF. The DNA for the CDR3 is TGTGCCAGCAACGAACAGGGGGCAACTAATGAAAAACTGTTTTTT.